Detailed here is one T cell receptor beta chain. The entry originates in a study of chemoradiotherapy in HPV16-positive cancers. The CDR3 covers 19 residues. Germline V gene sequence: CDR1 SGHNT, CDR2 YYREEE (reference sequence). The germline V and J ends were trimmed by 9 bases and 4 bases, with 32 bases remaining between them. Repertoires were generated with immunoSEQ multiplex PCR, while TCRdb's copy carries only in-frame clones and drops some. The sample carries 53,000 or so clones, 90% recorded once. The chain combines TRBV5-4 with TRBJ1-3; TRBD1 is a possible D gene (5 bases). The sequence came from a human donor with HPV-associated anogenital cancer. Sequences were derived from blood, sampled from a patient who underwent chemoradiotherapy. CDR3 residues: CAMEGGHSKGRPPGNTIYF. The CDR3 region has the DNA TGTGCCATGGAGGGAGGACACAGCAAAGGGCGCCCCCCCGGAAACACCATATATTTT.